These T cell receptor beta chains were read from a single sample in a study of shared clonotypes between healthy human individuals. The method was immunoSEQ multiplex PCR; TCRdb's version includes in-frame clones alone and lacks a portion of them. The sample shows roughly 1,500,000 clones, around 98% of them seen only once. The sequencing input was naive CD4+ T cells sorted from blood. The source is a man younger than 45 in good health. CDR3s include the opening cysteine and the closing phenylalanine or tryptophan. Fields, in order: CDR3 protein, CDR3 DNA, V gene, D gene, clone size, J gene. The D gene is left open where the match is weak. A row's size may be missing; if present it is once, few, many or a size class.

CDR3: CASSLSVGQGSYEQYF; DNA: TGTGCCAGCAGCTTATCGGTGGGTCAGGGGTCCTACGAGCAGTACTTC; V: TRBV7-2; D: -; size: -; J: TRBJ2-7
CDR3: CASSLNNSPNEQFF; DNA: TGTGCCAGCAGCTTGAATAATAGCCCCAATGAGCAGTTCTTC; V: TRBV5-5; D: -; size: -; J: TRBJ2-1
CDR3: CASSLIGGDTQYF; DNA: TGTGCTAGCAGCTTGATAGGTGGAGATACGCAGTATTTT; V: TRBV7-7; D: -; size: -; J: TRBJ2-3
CDR3: CASSVEADRGPNQPQHF; DNA: TGTGCCAGCAGCGTTGAAGCGGACAGGGGACCCAATCAGCCCCAGCATTTT; V: TRBV9; D: TRBD1; size: -; J: TRBJ1-5
CDR3: CASSLTGNNEQFF; DNA: TGTGCCAGCAGCCTGACAGGGAACAATGAGCAGTTCTTC; V: TRBV2; D: TRBD1; size: -; J: TRBJ2-1
CDR3: CSVAWITGELFF; DNA: TGCAGCGTTGCGTGGATCACCGGGGAGCTGTTTTTT; V: TRBV29-1; D: -; size: -; J: TRBJ2-2
CDR3: CASSKGVGTGEGQPQHF; DNA: TGTGCCAGTAGTAAGGGCGTGGGGACAGGGGAAGGCCAGCCCCAGCATTTT; V: TRBV19; D: TRBD1; size: -; J: TRBJ1-5
CDR3: CASSLAESSYEQYF; DNA: TGTGCCAGCAGCTTAGCGGAGAGCTCCTACGAGCAGTACTTC; V: TRBV11-2; D: -; size: once; J: TRBJ2-7
CDR3: CASSPTPAGGPNEQFF; DNA: TGTGCCAGCAGCCCGACCCCAGCGGGAGGGCCCAATGAGCAGTTCTTC; V: TRBV14; D: TRBD2; size: -; J: TRBJ2-1
CDR3: CASSRTDIKPTDTQYF; DNA: TGTGCCAGCAGTCGGACAGACATCAAACCCACAGATACGCAGTATTTT; V: TRBV6-6; D: -; size: -; J: TRBJ2-3
CDR3: CASSIGQGSEPQHF; DNA: TGTGCCAGCAGTATTGGGCAGGGGAGCGAGCCCCAGCATTTT; V: TRBV6-1; D: -; size: -; J: TRBJ1-5
CDR3: CASRTLAGGSNEQFF; DNA: TGTGCCAGTAGGACACTAGCGGGAGGTAGCAATGAGCAGTTCTTC; V: TRBV19; D: TRBD2; size: -; J: TRBJ2-1
CDR3: CASSPPATYEQYF; DNA: TGTGCCAGCAGTCCCCCCGCGACATACGAGCAGTACTTC; V: TRBV28; D: -; size: -; J: TRBJ2-7
CDR3: CASSAVQGRGTGELFF; DNA: TGTGCCAGCAGCGCAGTACAGGGTCGGGGCACCGGGGAGCTGTTTTTT; V: TRBV5-4; D: -; size: -; J: TRBJ2-2
CDR3: CAWRLNSYEQYF; DNA: TGTGCCTGGAGATTGAACTCCTACGAGCAGTACTTC; V: TRBV30; D: -; size: -; J: TRBJ2-7
CDR3: CASSDGGWEQYF; DNA: TGCGCCAGCAGTGATGGTGGTTGGGAGCAGTACTTC; V: TRBV5-1; D: -; size: -; J: TRBJ2-7
CDR3: CASSARTGNTGELFF; DNA: TGTGCCAGCTCAGCACGGACAGGAAACACCGGGGAGCTGTTTTTT; V: TRBV18; D: TRBD1; size: -; J: TRBJ2-2
CDR3: CASSLGTGHNEETQYF; DNA: TGTGCCAGCAGCCTCGGGACAGGACACAATGAGGAGACCCAGTACTTC; V: TRBV11-3; D: TRBD1; size: -; J: TRBJ2-5
CDR3: CASSLLRTGEAFF; DNA: TGTGCCAGCAGCTTGTTGAGGACAGGGGAAGCTTTCTTT; V: TRBV5-8; D: TRBD1; size: -; J: TRBJ1-1
CDR3: CASSVEGNHNEQFF; DNA: TGTGCCAGCAGCGTAGAGGGGAACCACAATGAGCAGTTCTTC; V: TRBV9; D: -; size: -; J: TRBJ2-1
CDR3: CASSLAAGVPYEQYF; DNA: TGCGCCAGCAGCTTGGCCGCGGGAGTACCCTACGAGCAGTACTTC; V: TRBV5-1; D: TRBD2; size: -; J: TRBJ2-7
CDR3: CAIRLAAPSYEQYF; DNA: TGTGCCATCAGGCTAGCGGCCCCCTCCTACGAGCAGTACTTC; V: TRBV10-3; D: TRBD2; size: -; J: TRBJ2-7
CDR3: CASSLKGEQYF; DNA: TGTGCCAGCAGCTTAAAGGGCGAGCAGTACTTC; V: TRBV7-6; D: -; size: -; J: TRBJ2-7
CDR3: CASSLDRGPYEQYF; DNA: TGTGCTAGCAGCTTGGACAGGGGGCCCTACGAGCAGTACTTC; V: TRBV7-7; D: TRBD1; size: -; J: TRBJ2-7
CDR3: CASSIGVSRYNEQFF; DNA: TGTGCCAGTAGTATCGGAGTAAGCAGATACAATGAGCAGTTCTTC; V: TRBV19; D: -; size: -; J: TRBJ2-1
CDR3: CASSLTVGAQRSEAFF; DNA: TGCGCCAGCAGCTTGACAGTCGGAGCCCAGCGGTCTGAAGCTTTCTTT; V: TRBV5-1; D: -; size: -; J: TRBJ1-1
CDR3: CASSRMTEGPDTQYF; DNA: TGTGCCAGCTCACGGATGACAGAGGGCCCAGATACGCAGTATTTT; V: TRBV18; D: -; size: once; J: TRBJ2-3
CDR3: CASSPAGGERETQYF; DNA: TGTGCCAGCAGCCCGGCGGGGGGCGAGCGGGAGACCCAGTACTTC; V: TRBV5-6; D: TRBD2; size: -; J: TRBJ2-5
CDR3: CASSGWGQGISYEQYF; DNA: TGTGCCAGCAGCGGCTGGGGACAGGGCATCTCCTACGAGCAGTACTTC; V: TRBV5-8; D: TRBD1; size: -; J: TRBJ2-7
CDR3: CASSFRPDTTYEQYF; DNA: TGTGCCAGCAGCTTCCGTCCGGACACCACCTACGAGCAGTACTTC; V: TRBV21-1; D: -; size: -; J: TRBJ2-7
CDR3: CASSLLGEQYF; DNA: TGTGCCAGCAGCCTGTTGGGTGAGCAGTACTTC; V: TRBV25-1; D: -; size: -; J: TRBJ2-7
CDR3: CASSPGSYEQYF; DNA: TGTGCCAGCTCACCTGGTTCCTACGAGCAGTACTTC; V: TRBV18; D: -; size: -; J: TRBJ2-7
CDR3: CAWSVGPRTPEAFF; DNA: TGTGCCTGGAGTGTTGGACCAAGGACTCCTGAAGCTTTCTTT; V: TRBV30; D: -; size: -; J: TRBJ1-1
CDR3: CASSFDRGSNEKLFF; DNA: TGTGCCAGCAGCTTCGACAGGGGATCTAATGAAAAACTGTTTTTT; V: TRBV5-4; D: TRBD1; size: -; J: TRBJ1-4
CDR3: CASSLRLAGLETQYF; DNA: TGTGCCAGCAGTCTTCGACTAGCGGGATTGGAGACCCAGTACTTC; V: TRBV27; D: TRBD2; size: -; J: TRBJ2-5
CDR3: CASGEGTATYNEQFF; DNA: TGTGCTAGTGGTGAAGGGACAGCTACCTACAATGAGCAGTTCTTC; V: TRBV12-5; D: TRBD1; size: -; J: TRBJ2-1
CDR3: CATSTPWGREGETQYF; DNA: TGTGCCACCAGCACCCCATGGGGGAGGGAGGGAGAGACCCAGTACTTC; V: TRBV15; D: TRBD2; size: -; J: TRBJ2-5
CDR3: CASSLSSGASGRFGETQYF; DNA: TGCGCCAGCAGCTTGTCCTCCGGTGCTAGCGGGAGATTCGGAGAGACCCAGTACTTC; V: TRBV5-1; D: TRBD2; size: once; J: TRBJ2-5
CDR3: CASSYREVPTDTQYF; DNA: TGTGCCAGTAGTTATCGGGAGGTCCCAACAGATACGCAGTATTTT; V: TRBV19; D: TRBD2; size: -; J: TRBJ2-3
CDR3: CASTETLGDYGYTF; DNA: TGTGCCAGCACCGAGACCCTCGGGGACTATGGCTACACCTTC; V: TRBV6-5; D: -; size: -; J: TRBJ1-2
CDR3: CASSPGPNNEQFF; DNA: TGCGCCAGCAGCCCGGGTCCTAACAATGAGCAGTTCTTC; V: TRBV5-1; D: -; size: -; J: TRBJ2-1
CDR3: CAISDFADTGELFF; DNA: TGTGCCATCAGTGACTTCGCGGACACCGGGGAGCTGTTTTTT; V: TRBV10-3; D: -; size: -; J: TRBJ2-2
CDR3: CASSLTGGEETQYF; DNA: TGTGCCAGCAGCCTGACAGGGGGCGAAGAGACCCAGTACTTC; V: TRBV6-1; D: TRBD1; size: -; J: TRBJ2-5
CDR3: CASSLGLAGDLYNEQFF; DNA: TGCGCCAGCAGCTTAGGACTAGCGGGAGATCTCTACAATGAGCAGTTCTTC; V: TRBV5-1; D: TRBD2; size: -; J: TRBJ2-1
CDR3: CASSKHVPTGYSYEQYF; DNA: TGTGCCAGCAGCAAACATGTCCCGACAGGGTATTCCTACGAGCAGTACTTC; V: TRBV7-8; D: TRBD1; size: -; J: TRBJ2-7
CDR3: CASSPEAGRDEKLFF; DNA: TGTGCCAGCTCACCGGAGGCAGGGAGGGATGAAAAACTGTTTTTT; V: TRBV18; D: -; size: -; J: TRBJ1-4
CDR3: CASLGTGKRYGYTF; DNA: TGTGCCTCCCTGGGGACAGGGAAGCGTTATGGCTACACCTTC; V: TRBV19; D: TRBD1; size: once; J: TRBJ1-2
CDR3: CASSLEAFHEQFF; DNA: TGTGCCAGCAGCTTGGAGGCGTTCCATGAGCAGTTCTTC; V: TRBV5-4; D: -; size: -; J: TRBJ2-1
CDR3: CSVQGNTGELFF; DNA: TGCAGCGTTCAGGGGAACACCGGGGAGCTGTTTTTT; V: TRBV29-1; D: -; size: once; J: TRBJ2-2
CDR3: CASSWTGGGYTF; DNA: TGTGCCAGCAGTTGGACGGGGGGTGGCTACACCTTC; V: TRBV6-1; D: -; size: once; J: TRBJ1-2
CDR3: CASSDTRRDQPQHF; DNA: TGTGCCAGCAGTGACACAAGAAGGGATCAGCCCCAGCATTTT; V: TRBV6-1; D: -; size: -; J: TRBJ1-5
CDR3: CASSYKRERSYEQYF; DNA: TGTGCCAGCAGTTACAAGCGGGAGAGGTCCTACGAGCAGTACTTC; V: TRBV28; D: TRBD2; size: -; J: TRBJ2-7
CDR3: CASTLKREVGGETQYF; DNA: TGTGCCAGCACTCTGAAGCGGGAGGTTGGTGGGGAGACCCAGTACTTC; V: TRBV2; D: TRBD2; size: -; J: TRBJ2-5
CDR3: CASSLVSGLAKNIQYF; DNA: TGTGCCAGCAGCTTGGTCTCGGGTCTAGCCAAAAACATTCAGTACTTC; V: TRBV5-4; D: -; size: -; J: TRBJ2-4
CDR3: CAWTHGGNPYEQYF; DNA: TGTGCCTGGACCCATGGAGGGAACCCCTACGAGCAGTACTTC; V: TRBV30; D: -; size: -; J: TRBJ2-7